Following are 29 T cell receptor beta chains from one sample sequenced in a study of T cell changes during pregnancy in multiple sclerosis. Assay used: immunoSEQ multiplex PCR; TCRdb lists only in-frame clones, some missing. The sample consists of tens of thousands of clones, about 89% of them appearing once. Here the sequenced sample was CD8+ T cells from peripheral blood mononuclear cells, taken in the third trimester of pregnancy. The receptors stem from a female donor with multiple sclerosis, enrolled in a pregnancy study.

Relative to its sample, this clone is medium-sized. The gene calls are TRBV18 and TRBJ1-1, with D maybe TRBD1 (6 bases). Trimming pared 3 bases from V and 4 bases from J, leaving 18 bases between. CDR1 KGHSH and CDR2 LQKENI come from the germline V gene. This CDR3 is built from 16 residues. The CDR3 sequence is CASSPYDRLRGTEAFF. The CDR3 DNA is TGTGCCAGCTCACCTTATGACAGGCTTCGCGGCACTGAAGCTTTCTTT.

With regard to this clone: A junction boundary mismatches the germline segment, possibly from a read error. V gene TRBV5-6 combines with J gene TRBJ1-2; D not certain. Germline V gene data show CDR1 as SGHDT and CDR2 as YYEEEE. The CDR3 spans 15 residues. The CDR3 protein is CASSLGREWDYGYTF. The CDR3 DNA is TGTGCCAGCAGTTTGGGGAGAGAGTGGGACTATGGCTACACCTTC.

The J gene is TRBJ1-1, the V gene TRBV27; tentative D call: TRBD1 (5 bases). V shed 0 bases and J shed 3 bases, with 11 bases lying between them. The germline V gene encodes CDR1 MNHEY and CDR2 SMNVEV (reference sequence). The CDR3 totals 15 residues. The chain's CDR3 is CASSLSSIRDTEAFF. The CDR3 coding sequence is TGTGCCAGCAGTTTATCTTCAATCAGGGACACTGAAGCTTTCTTT.

This clone was detected once. The chain carries TRBV7-9 and TRBJ2-7, with D maybe TRBD2 (6 bases). In germline, CDR1 is SEHNR, CDR2 FQNEAQ (reference sequence). Trimming took 5 bases from V and 0 from J, leaving 11 bases between them. This CDR3 has 14 residues. CDR3 nucleotide sequence: TGTGCCAGCAGCCCCAAGCGGGCCTCCTACGAGCAGTACTTC. Protein product: CASSPKRASYEQYF.

This chain connects TRBV7-2 to TRBJ1-5; D is undetermined. Germline V CDR1 and CDR2: SGHTA, FQGNSA. V shed 7 bases and J shed 2 bases, with 18 bases lying between them. This CDR3 spans 16 amino acids. The CDR3 DNA is TGTGCCAGCAACATCGGAGGCTGGCAGGGCAATCAGCCCCAGCATTTT. This encodes CASNIGGWQGNQPQHF.

In the case of this clone: A junction boundary mismatches the germline segment, possibly from a read error. V gene TRBV6-1 combines with J gene TRBJ2-1; TRBD1 matches 9 bases. Germline CDR1 is MNHNS and CDR2 is SASEGT. This CDR3 has 16 amino acids. DNA of the CDR3: TGTGCCAGCAGTGAATTTGTGGGACAGGGCTACGATGAGCAGTTCTTC. Translation: CASSEFVGQGYDEQFF.

This clone was picked up one time. This sequence joins TRBV7-8 and TRBJ1-1, with 9 bases identical to TRBD1. Germline V lookup: CDR1 SGHVS, CDR2 FQNEAQ. CDR3 length: 17 amino acids. V dropped 1 base and J dropped 5; count of bases not matched to a gene: 11. The CDR3 nucleotides are TGTGCCAGCAGCTTAGGGGACAGGGTGGTATTGGGGACTGAAGCTTTCTTT. Protein product: CASSLGDRVVLGTEAFF. Full variable domain (remainder filled in from reference TRBV7-8 and TRBJ1-1): GAGVSQSPRYKVAKRGQDVALRCDPISGHVSLFWYQQALGQGPEFLTYFQNEAQLDKSGLPSDRFFAERPEGSVSTLKIQRTQQEDSAVYLCASSLGDRVVLGTEAFFGQGTRLTVV.

This clone was observed once. The chain links TRBV6-5 to TRBJ2-7, with 10 nucleotides matching TRBD2. The CDR3 spans 12 residues. Germline values: CDR1 MNHEY, CDR2 SVGAGI. J gave up 7 bases and V 6 bases, and 3 bases lay outside the gene matches. CDR3 nucleotide sequence: TGTGCCAGCAGCTGGACTAGCGGTGAGCAGTACTTC. Translation: CASSWTSGEQYF.

The chain uses TRBV5-5 and TRBJ2-7; D is perhaps TRBD1 (6 bases). Trimming cost V 1 base and J 2 bases, with 10 bases left between them. The CDR3 consists of 14 residues. Looked up from germline, CDR1 is SGHKS and CDR2 is YYEKEE (reference sequence). The CDR3 sequence is CASSLSWGPYEQYF. CDR3 in DNA: TGTGCCAGCAGCTTGTCGTGGGGGCCCTACGAGCAGTACTTC.

This clone was picked up a small number of times. The rearrangement uses TRBV5-6 and TRBJ1-5; D is unresolved. The CDR3 is 13 residues long. In germline, CDR1 is SGHDT, CDR2 YYEEEE. V was cut by 3 bases and J by 5 bases, with 9 bases left in between. The CDR3 sequence is CASSSGRYQPQHF. CDR3 nucleotides: TGTGCCAGCAGCTCCGGGAGATATCAGCCCCAGCATTTT.

V gene TRBV6-5 combines with J gene TRBJ1-2, with a weak D call TRBD1 (6 bases). The CDR3 has 13 residues. Trimming took 5 bases from V and 8 from J, leaving 15 bases between them. In germline, CDR1 is MNHEY, CDR2 SVGAGI. The CDR3 reads CASSTGSWEGYTF. In DNA form, the CDR3 reads TGTGCCAGCAGTACAGGGAGTTGGGAGGGCTACACCTTC.

The chain has TRBV4-3 and TRBJ1-1, with a possible D match to TRBD1 (5 bases). CDR1 and CDR2 (germline): LGHNA, YSLEER. This CDR3 spans 15 amino acids. V was cut by 4 bases and J by 1 base, with 13 bases left in between. CDR3 DNA: TGCGCCAGCAGCCCCACCTGGAGGGGGAACACTGAAGCTTTCTTT. It translates to CASSPTWRGNTEAFF.

This clone was counted once. This sequence joins TRBV7-3 and TRBJ2-7, with TRBD1 identical over 8 bases. The V segment lost 2 bases and the J segment 3 bases; nucleotides outside the gene matches: 9. Per the germline V gene, CDR1 is SGHTA and CDR2 is FQGTGA. The CDR3 is 16 residues long. The CDR3 region is CASSLSAGTGLYEQYF. As DNA, the CDR3 is TGTGCCAGCAGCTTATCCGCCGGGACAGGCCTCTACGAGCAGTACTTC. The full variable domain, completed using reference TRBV7-3 and TRBJ2-7, is GAGVSQTPSNKVTEKGKYVELRCDPISGHTALYWYRQSLGQGPEFLIYFQGTGAADDSGLPNDRFFAVRPEGSVSTLKIQRTERGDSAVYLCASSLSAGTGLYEQYFGPGTRLTVT.

V and J are TRBV5-8 and TRBJ2-2; 9 positions agree with TRBD1. The CDR3 spans 16 residues. Unmatched junction bases numbered 9, after V lost 4 bases and J lost 5 bases. Germline V CDR1 and CDR2: SGHTS, YDEGEE. The CDR3 spells CASSLQGAEDTGELFF. Written as DNA, the CDR3 is TGTGCCAGCAGCCTACAGGGGGCGGAAGATACCGGGGAGCTGTTTTTT.

The rearrangement uses TRBV27 and TRBJ2-3; 10 bases are a match to TRBD2. The CDR3 runs 14 residues. Germline lookup yields CDR1 MNHEY and CDR2 SMNVEV (reference sequence). The trim removed 5 bases at V and 6 bases at J, leaving 5 bases unmatched. The CDR3 DNA is TGTGCCAGCAGTGGACTAGCGGAGTGGGATACGCAGTATTTT. Its translation is CASSGLAEWDTQYF.

This clone was seen only once. CDR3 loop: CASSMSLAAGGEQYF. The CDR3 nucleotides read TGTGCCAGTAGTATGAGTCTAGCTGCCGGGGGCGAGCAGTACTTC. The chain links TRBV19 to TRBJ2-7; possible D gene TRBD2, 6 bases. The CDR3 contains 15 residues. Looked up from germline, CDR1 is LNHDA and CDR2 is SQIVND (reference sequence). Trimming removed 3 bases from V and 6 bases from J, with 18 bases in between.

The chain links TRBV29-1 to TRBJ2-7, with D possibly matching TRBD2 (5 bases). The V end lost 3 bases, the J end lost 3 bases, and 9 bases lay between the germline ends. The length of the CDR3 is 12 residues. Looked up from germline, CDR1 is SQVTM and CDR2 is ANQGSEA. The CDR3 DNA is TGCAGCGTTGAGGCAGGAGGCTACGAGCAGTACTTC. Encoded protein: CSVEAGGYEQYF.

V usage is TRBV14 and J usage is TRBJ2-7, with D tentatively TRBD1 (6 bases). The DNA matches TRBJ2-5 better at its end, which makes the J call doubtful. The CDR3 sequence is 16 residues long. From germline, CDR1 is SGHDN and CDR2 FVKESK. CDR3 sequence (DNA): TGTGCCAGCAGCCGTTTCACAGGGTTAAATCAAGAGACCCAGTACTTC. This translates into CASSRFTGLNQETQYF.

The chain combines TRBV6-1 with TRBJ1-1; D not resolved. Trimming took 4 bases from V and 1 from J, leaving 22 bases between them. CDR1 MNHNS and CDR2 SASEGT come from the germline V gene. The CDR3 totals 18 residues. The CDR3 loop reads CASSAGGGGNWRNTEAFF. The DNA for the CDR3 is TGTGCCAGCAGTGCCGGAGGAGGAGGGAACTGGCGGAACACTGAAGCTTTCTTT.

The chain recombines TRBV5-1 with TRBJ2-1, with D possibly being TRBD1 (6 bases). Looked up from germline, CDR1 is SGHRS and CDR2 is YFSETQ. CDR3 length: 17 amino acids. Trimming took off 2 bases at V and 4 bases at J, with 19 bases between the two ends. Here the CDR3 reads CASSFPGENAEYNEQFF. CDR3 nucleotides: TGCGCCAGCAGCTTCCCAGGGGAGAACGCGGAATACAATGAGCAGTTCTTC.

The J gene is TRBJ2-2, the V gene TRBV5-4; no clear D gene. The CDR3 extends over 14 amino acids. The V end lost 3 bases, the J end lost 6 bases, and 12 bases lay between the germline ends. Germline-derived CDR1 and CDR2 are SGHNT and YYREEE (reference sequence). CDR3 in DNA: TGTGCCAGCAGCTCAGCAGGATCCCCCGGGGAGCTGTTTTTT. Encoded protein: CASSSAGSPGELFF.

The gene calls are TRBV7-3 and TRBJ2-1; TRBD2 aligns across 7 bases. The J segment lost 1 base and the V segment lost 2 bases, leaving 11 bases of the junction unmatched. Germline V gene lookup returns CDR1 SGHTA and CDR2 FQGTGA. This CDR3 region has 18 residues. Written as DNA, the CDR3 is TGTGCCAGCAGCTTATACCCACCCAGCGGGGAGTCCTACAATGAGCAGTTCTTC. This sequence encodes CASSLYPPSGESYNEQFF.

The rearrangement uses TRBV2 and TRBJ2-1; 10 nucleotides align to TRBD2. This CDR3 comprises 16 residues. The germline gives CDR1 SNHLY, CDR2 FYNNEI. Unmatched junction bases numbered 8, after V lost 4 bases and J lost 5 bases. The CDR3 DNA sequence: TGTGCCAGCAGTGGGGCTAGCGGGGGCATTGACAATGAGCAGTTCTTC. Its protein is CASSGASGGIDNEQFF.

The chain joins TRBV7-2 to TRBJ1-2; weak D call: TRBD1 (6 bases). CDR1 SGHTA and CDR2 FQGNSA come from the germline V gene. The CDR3 runs to 13 residues. Deletions cut 4 bases from V and 4 bases from J, with 10 bases between. Written as DNA, the CDR3 is TGTGCCAGCAGCTCAACAGGGAGCTATGGCTACACCTTC. Protein sequence: CASSSTGSYGYTF.

V gene TRBV11-2 combines with J gene TRBJ1-2, with D perhaps matching TRBD1 (5 bases). The ends were cut back, 0 bases at V and 8 bases at J, with 10 bases in the middle. Looked up from germline, CDR1 is SGHAT and CDR2 is FQNNGV. The CDR3 loop spans 13 amino acids. The CDR3 loop is CASSLEWQGGYTF. The CDR3 coding sequence is TGTGCCAGCAGCTTAGAGTGGCAGGGAGGCTACACCTTC.

This chain links TRBV9 with TRBJ1-2; 9 bases are a match to TRBD1. The CDR3 contains 15 residues. The germline gives CDR1 SGDLS, CDR2 YYNGEE. V shed 4 bases and J 4 bases; nucleotides not matched to a gene: 8. The CDR3 loop is CASSRDREKVYGYTF. DNA for the CDR3: TGTGCCAGCAGCCGGGACAGGGAAAAGGTCTATGGCTACACCTTC.

The chain combines TRBV4-3 with TRBJ1-2; possible D gene TRBD1, 6 bases. V lost 7 bases to trimming and J lost 4 bases, with 19 bases between them. The CDR3 runs to 15 residues. Per the germline V gene, CDR1 is LGHNA and CDR2 is YSLEER. The CDR3 sequence is CASTHHNRDPYGYTF. The CDR3 DNA reads as TGCGCCAGCACCCACCATAACAGGGACCCCTATGGCTACACCTTC.

The chain carries TRBV7-9 and TRBJ2-3; 8 positions match TRBD2. J lost 2 bases, V lost 6 bases, and 13 bases had no gene match. The germline V gene encodes CDR1 SEHNR and CDR2 FQNEAQ (reference sequence). This CDR3 has 17 residues. CDR3 nucleotides: TGTGCCAGCAGAGGGGAACTCGGAGCGGGGGTCACAGATACGCAGTATTTT. The encoded protein is CASRGELGAGVTDTQYF.

The V gene is TRBV7-3, the J gene TRBJ2-1, with 7 bases identical to TRBD2. V dropped 5 bases and J dropped 8; count of bases not matched to a gene: 3. This CDR3 is built from 12 residues. From germline, CDR1 is SGHTA and CDR2 FQGTGA. The CDR3 nucleotides are TGTGCCAGCAGCCGTGGACTAGATGAGCAGTTCTTC. As protein: CASSRGLDEQFF. Full variable domain (missing parts from reference TRBV7-3 and TRBJ2-1): GAGVSQTPSNKVTEKGKYVELRCDPISGHTALYWYRQSLGQGPEFLIYFQGTGAADDSGLPNDRFFAVRPEGSVSTLKIQRTERGDSAVYLCASSRGLDEQFFGPGTRLTVL.